A single sample gave rise to the 6 T cell receptor beta chains below, sequenced in a study of EBV T-cell therapy then PD-1 blockade in nasopharyngeal carcinoma. Treatment here: AdE1-LMPpoly-expanded autologous EBV-specific T-cell therapy followed by anti-PD-1 nivolumab. The data were produced by immunoSEQ multiplex PCR, yet TCRdb's version contains in-frame clones alone and is incomplete. The sample lists roughly 20,000 clones; around 82% were seen once. These receptors are not linked to any known antigen. This specimen was CD8+ T cells from blood, taken at roughly day 33 from a patient whose treatment included autologous EBV-specific T cells and nivolumab. The receptors stem from a man aged 40-49 years with nasopharyngeal carcinoma.

V gene TRBV7-3 combines with J gene TRBJ1-6, with a possible D match to TRBD1 (6 bases). Germline V gene sequence: CDR1 SGHTA, CDR2 FQGTGA. The CDR3 extends over 16 amino acids. With 5 bases removed from V and 10 bases from J, the gap between germline ends came to 21 bases. The CDR3 DNA reads as TGTGCCAGCAGCCCAACCTCCCCAGGGGAGGTCTCACCCCTCCACTTT. Its protein product is CASSPTSPGEVSPLHF.

This chain connects TRBV7-9 to TRBJ2-3; D is unresolved. The V and J ends lost 0 bases and 2 bases respectively, with 9 bases between them. The CDR3 spans 15 residues. Germline CDR1 reads SEHNR; CDR2 reads FQNEAQ (reference sequence). DNA of the CDR3: TGTGCCAGCAGCTTAGCCATCCGACCCACAGATACGCAGTATTTT. Its translation is CASSLAIRPTDTQYF. The full variable domain, completed using reference TRBV7-9 and TRBJ2-3, is DTGVSQNPRHKITKRGQNVTFRCDPISEHNRLYWYRQTLGQGPEFLTYFQNEAQLEKSRLLSDRFSAERPKGSFSTLEIQRTEQGDSAMYLCASSLAIRPTDTQYFGPGTRLTVL.

Concerning this clone itself: Other DNA sequences of this sample code for an identical CDR3. The chain is built from TRBV12-3 or TRBV12-4 and TRBJ2-1; perhaps D is TRBD1 or TRBD2 (5 bases each). There are 13 residues in the CDR3. Trimming removed 3 bases from V and 7 bases from J, with 10 bases in between. The CDR3 nucleotides read TGTGCCAGCAGTTTCGGGACGGGGAATGAGCAGTTCTTC. It specifies CASSFGTGNEQFF.

The chain links TRBV6-2 or TRBV6-3 to TRBJ2-2, with 8 bases aligning to TRBD1. Per germline, CDR1 MNHEY and CDR2 SVGEGT. This CDR3 contains 15 residues. Trimming cost V 5 bases and J 3 bases; bases outside gene matches: 5. The CDR3, as DNA: TGTGCCAGCAGTCCAGGGGGCTGGGACACCGGGGAGCTGTTTTTT. Amino acid sequence: CASSPGGWDTGELFF.

This clone has only one observation. V gene TRBV10-3 combines with J gene TRBJ2-2, with 8 positions matching TRBD2. With V trimmed by 10 bases and J by 7 bases, 5 bases remained unmatched. Germline-derived CDR1 and CDR2 are ENHRY and SYGVKD. This CDR3 contains 12 residues. The CDR3 here is CATNSGSGELFF. In DNA form, the CDR3 reads TGTGCCACCAACAGCGGGAGCGGGGAGCTGTTTTTT.

This chain links TRBV6-2 or TRBV6-3 with TRBJ1-5; D unclear. The CDR3 has 12 amino acids. V was trimmed by 2 bases and J by 6 bases, leaving 5 bases between them. The germline V gene encodes CDR1 MNHEY and CDR2 SVGEGT. CDR3: CASSYRSQPQHF. The CDR3 nucleotides read TGTGCCAGCAGTTACCGCAGTCAGCCCCAGCATTTT.